What follows is one T cell receptor (beta chain) and its context. Its specificity is not known. TCRdb's copy holds only in-frame clones and misses some; the assay was immunoSEQ multiplex PCR. The profile shows about 41,000 clones, 95% of them singletons. This sample is drawn from a study of T cell clonotyping in hematopoietic cell transplantation. The study's findings and limits: At the given depth, recipient repertoires were over 95% de novo clonotypes. After transplant, recipient diversity fell while pathologically expanded clonotypes grew through day 180. Higher Inverse Simpson Index values in graft donor and pretransplant recipient predicted broader posttransplant TCR diversity. CD4 and CD8 repertoire contributions could not be separated without sorting.

Germline CDR1 reads WNHNN; CDR2 reads SYGVQD (reference sequence). There are 19 residues in the CDR3. V was pared by 5 bases and J by 5 bases, with 21 bases of the junction left unmatched. The TCR originated in a man younger than 45 in good health. Some clones in this sample may be carry-over from other donors' samples. The chain is built from TRBV10-1 and TRBJ1-1; TRBD1 matches 9 bases. Sequences were obtained from peripheral blood mononuclear cells. CDR3 nucleotide sequence: TGCGCCAGCAGTCAGCCCAAAATGAGGAAGGACAGGGGTTATACTGAAGCTTTCTTT. Protein product: CASSQPKMRKDRGYTEAFF.